Below are 3 T cell receptor beta chains sequenced from a single sample in a study of beta chain features in type 1 diabetes. Every isolated RNA sample was fully reverse transcribed, so sequencing captured expressed TCRB transcripts. Produced via immunoSEQ multiplex PCR; TCRdb's table is partial and in-frame only. In the table there are about 360,000 clones, around an eighth of which are singletons. Sample: naive CD4+ T cells from blood. The receptor source for this set is a man younger than 35 in good health.

This clone has a handful of counts. CDR3 nucleotide sequence: TGTGCCAGCAGCTTAGCGGGCACCAACAATGAGCAGTTCTTC. Translation gives CASSLAGTNNEQFF. This chain uses TRBV7-9 with TRBJ2-1, with no clear D. This CDR3 is built from 14 residues. V lost 0 bases and J lost 5, with 8 bases in between. Germline V CDR1 and CDR2: SEHNR, FQNEAQ (reference sequence).

The V and J genes are TRBV6-5 and TRBJ1-6; TRBD1 agrees at 10 bases. The CDR3 spans 13 residues. Unmatched junction bases numbered 1, after V lost 5 bases and J lost 9 bases. CDR1 is MNHEY and CDR2 is SVGAGI in the germline V gene. CDR3 bases: TGTGCCAGCAGTCGGGACAGGGGTTCACCCCTCCACTTT. This encodes CASSRDRGSPLHF.

V and J are TRBV30 and TRBJ1-1; no firm D call. The germline V and J ends were trimmed by 0 bases and 3 bases, with 11 bases remaining between them. The CDR3 has 14 amino acids. Germline loops: CDR1 GTSNPN, CDR2 SVGIG (reference sequence). The CDR3 coding sequence is TGTGCCTGGAGTGTACGAGGCTCGGACACTGAAGCTTTCTTT. Translating gives CAWSVRGSDTEAFF.